This T cell receptor beta chain was captured by sequencing in a study of blood T cell repertoires in COVID-19. Clones were sequenced by immunoSEQ multiplex PCR, and TCRdb holds only the in-frame ones, with some missing. The sample has approximately 220,000 clones; 80% to 85% are singletons. Input material: peripheral blood. The receptor's source is a man aged 35-49 years with acute or convalescent COVID-19.

The CDR3 bases are TGCGCCAGCAGCTTGGTGCTAGCGGGAGGGCCGGGTGCTGAGCAGTTCTTC. Translating it yields CASSLVLAGGPGAEQFF. This chain links TRBV5-1 with TRBJ2-1, with 12 bases lining up with TRBD2. Germline CDR1 SGHRS, CDR2 YFSETQ. With V trimmed by 0 bases and J by 9 bases, 10 bases remained unmatched. This CDR3 is built from 17 residues.